This paragraph reports one T cell receptor (beta chain). Its specificity is unknown. The data are from a study of molecular identifiers for immune sequencing clone quantification. The study, taken as a whole, reports: A single cell's spiked Jurkat TCR RNA was reportedly detectable among about a million naive cells.

The length of the CDR3 is 20 residues. TCRdb re-derived calls from the PCR reads in MiXCR, one entry per CDR3 protein. The data contain 90,000 or so distinct CDR3 sequences, 20% to 25% of them singletons. Sequencing was carried out using naive CD8+ T cells from blood, with Jurkat cell RNA spiked in. As to subset: FACS-sorted CD8+CD4-CCR7+CD45RA+ naive T cells. The origin of this receptor is a human donor in good health. Some libraries in this study had Jurkat cell RNA spiked in. The chain is built from TRBV21-1 and TRBJ2-3; the tabulated D call, TRBD1, remains unverified against the DNA. TRBV21-1 is tagged as a pseudogene. The CDR3 sequence is CASERTDIRQGTSSAHTQYF. The CDR3 coding sequence is TGTGCCAGCGAAAGGACGGATATCCGACAGGGGACATCCTCCGCCCATACGCAGTATTTT.